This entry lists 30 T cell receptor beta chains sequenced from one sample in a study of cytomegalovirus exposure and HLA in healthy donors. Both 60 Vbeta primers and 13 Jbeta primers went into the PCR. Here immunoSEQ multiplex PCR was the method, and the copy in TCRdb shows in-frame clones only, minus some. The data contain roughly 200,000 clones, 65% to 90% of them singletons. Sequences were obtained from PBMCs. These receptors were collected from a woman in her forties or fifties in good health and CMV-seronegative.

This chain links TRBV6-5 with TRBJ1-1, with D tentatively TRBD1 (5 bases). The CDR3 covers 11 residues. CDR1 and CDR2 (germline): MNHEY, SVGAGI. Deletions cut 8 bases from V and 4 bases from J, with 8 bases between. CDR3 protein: CASVRGTEAFF. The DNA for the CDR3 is TGTGCCAGCGTAAGGGGCACTGAAGCTTTCTTT.

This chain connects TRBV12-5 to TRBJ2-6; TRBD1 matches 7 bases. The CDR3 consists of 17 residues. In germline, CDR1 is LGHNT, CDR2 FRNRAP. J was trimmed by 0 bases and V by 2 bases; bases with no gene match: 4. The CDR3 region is CASGLPDRVSGANVLTF. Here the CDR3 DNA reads TGTGCTAGTGGTTTGCCTGACAGGGTCTCTGGGGCCAACGTCCTGACTTTC. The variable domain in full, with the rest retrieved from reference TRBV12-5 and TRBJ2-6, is DARVTQTPRHKVTEMGQEVTMRCQPILGHNTVFWYRQTMMQGLELLAYFRNRAPLDDSGMPKDRFSAEMPDATLATLKIQPSEPRDSAVYFCASGLPDRVSGANVLTFGAGSRLTVL.

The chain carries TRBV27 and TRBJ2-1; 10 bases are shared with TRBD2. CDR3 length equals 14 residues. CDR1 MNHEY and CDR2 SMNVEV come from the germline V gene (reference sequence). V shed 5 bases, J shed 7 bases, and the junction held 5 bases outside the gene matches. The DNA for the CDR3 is TGTGCCAGCAGTCAAAGCGGGAGGGAGAATGAGCAGTTCTTC. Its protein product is CASSQSGRENEQFF.

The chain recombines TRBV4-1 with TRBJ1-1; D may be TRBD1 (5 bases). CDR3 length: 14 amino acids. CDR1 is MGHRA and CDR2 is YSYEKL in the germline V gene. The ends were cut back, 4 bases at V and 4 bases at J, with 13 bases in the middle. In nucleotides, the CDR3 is TGCGCCAGCAGCCTTCCTGGGGCAACCACTGAAGCTTTCTTT. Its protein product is CASSLPGATTEAFF.

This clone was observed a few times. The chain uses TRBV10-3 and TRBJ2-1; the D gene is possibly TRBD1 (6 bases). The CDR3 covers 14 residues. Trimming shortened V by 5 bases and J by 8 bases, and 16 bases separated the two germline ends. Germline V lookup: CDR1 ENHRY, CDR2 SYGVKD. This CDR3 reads CAISPNSQGDEQFF. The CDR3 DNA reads TGTGCCATCAGTCCCAACTCACAGGGAGATGAGCAGTTCTTC.

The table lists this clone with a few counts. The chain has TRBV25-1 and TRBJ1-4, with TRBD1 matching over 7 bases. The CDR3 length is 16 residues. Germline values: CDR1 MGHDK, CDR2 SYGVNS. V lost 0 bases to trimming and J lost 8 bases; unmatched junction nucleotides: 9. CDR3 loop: CASSEYQGGVDEKLFF. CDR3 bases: TGTGCCAGCAGTGAATACCAGGGGGGAGTCGACGAAAAACTGTTTTTT.

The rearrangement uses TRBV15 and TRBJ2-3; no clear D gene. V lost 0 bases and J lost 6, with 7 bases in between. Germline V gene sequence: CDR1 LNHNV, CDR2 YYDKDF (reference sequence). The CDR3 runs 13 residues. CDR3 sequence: CATSRDHVDTQYF. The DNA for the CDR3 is TGTGCCACCAGCAGAGATCATGTGGATACGCAGTATTTT.

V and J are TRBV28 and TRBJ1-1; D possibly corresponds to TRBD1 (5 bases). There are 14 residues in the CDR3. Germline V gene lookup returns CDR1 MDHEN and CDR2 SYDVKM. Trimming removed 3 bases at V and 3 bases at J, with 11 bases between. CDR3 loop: CASSFGGLDTEAFF. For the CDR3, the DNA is TGTGCCAGCAGTTTTGGGGGGTTGGACACTGAAGCTTTCTTT.

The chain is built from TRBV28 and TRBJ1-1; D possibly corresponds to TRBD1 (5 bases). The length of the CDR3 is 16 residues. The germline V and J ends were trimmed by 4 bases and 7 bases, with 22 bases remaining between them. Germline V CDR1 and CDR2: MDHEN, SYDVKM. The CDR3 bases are TGTGCCAGCAGTTCCCCCTCAGGGCAGGATAAGGGTGAAGCTTTCTTT. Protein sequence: CASSSPSGQDKGEAFF.

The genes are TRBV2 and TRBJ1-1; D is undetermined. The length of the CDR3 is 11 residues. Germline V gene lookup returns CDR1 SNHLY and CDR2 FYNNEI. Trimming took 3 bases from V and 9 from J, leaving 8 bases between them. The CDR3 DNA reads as TGTGCCAGCAGTGATTATGTAAAAGCTTTCTTT. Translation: CASSDYVKAFF.

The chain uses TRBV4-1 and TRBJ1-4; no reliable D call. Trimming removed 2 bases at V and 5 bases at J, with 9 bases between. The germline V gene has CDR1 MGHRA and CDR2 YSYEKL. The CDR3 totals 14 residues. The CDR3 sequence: CASSQKSVNEKLFF. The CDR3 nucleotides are TGCGCCAGCAGCCAAAAGAGCGTAAATGAAAAACTGTTTTTT.

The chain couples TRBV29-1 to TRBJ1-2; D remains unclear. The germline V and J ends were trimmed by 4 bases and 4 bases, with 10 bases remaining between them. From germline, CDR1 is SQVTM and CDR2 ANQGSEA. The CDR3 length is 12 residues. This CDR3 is CSVGSRSYGYTF. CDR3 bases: TGCAGCGTTGGGAGCCGCAGCTATGGCTACACCTTC.

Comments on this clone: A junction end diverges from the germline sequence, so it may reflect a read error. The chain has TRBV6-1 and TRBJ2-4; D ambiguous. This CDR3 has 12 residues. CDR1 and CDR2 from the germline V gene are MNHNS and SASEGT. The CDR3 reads CASSDYTGHRDF. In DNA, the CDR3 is TGTGCCAGCAGTGACTACACGGGTCACCGGGACTTC.

For the CDR3, the DNA is TGTGCCAGCAGTTTTACGGGAGATGGCAATCAGCCCCAGCATTTT. This codes for CASSFTGDGNQPQHF. The chain is built from TRBV27 and TRBJ1-5, with D unresolved. V was trimmed by 3 bases and J by 2 bases, leaving 11 bases between them. CDR1 and CDR2 from the germline V gene are MNHEY and SMNVEV (reference sequence). The CDR3 totals 15 residues.

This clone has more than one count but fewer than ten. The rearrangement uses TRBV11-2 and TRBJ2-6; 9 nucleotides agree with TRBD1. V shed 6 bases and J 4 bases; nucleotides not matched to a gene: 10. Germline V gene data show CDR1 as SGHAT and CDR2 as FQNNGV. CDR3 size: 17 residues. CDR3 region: CASSFPGQGLGANVLTF. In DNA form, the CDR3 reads TGTGCCAGCAGTTTTCCGGGACAGGGTTTAGGGGCCAACGTCCTGACTTTC.

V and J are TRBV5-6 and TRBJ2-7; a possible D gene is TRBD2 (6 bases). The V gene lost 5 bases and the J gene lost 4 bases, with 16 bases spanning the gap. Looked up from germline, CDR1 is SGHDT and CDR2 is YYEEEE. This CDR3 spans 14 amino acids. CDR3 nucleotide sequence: TGTGCCAGCAGTCCGTTCGGGGGTGTTTACGAGCAGTACTTC. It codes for CASSPFGGVYEQYF.

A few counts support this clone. Written as DNA, the CDR3 is TGTGCCAGCATGGGGACAGGGGGCGCGCAGTACTTC. Amino acid sequence: CASMGTGGAQYF. This chain uses TRBV27 with TRBJ2-7; TRBD1 aligns across 12 bases. V lost 7 bases and J lost 9; bases outside the gene matches: 4. Germline values: CDR1 MNHEY, CDR2 SMNVEV (reference sequence). The CDR3 runs 12 residues.

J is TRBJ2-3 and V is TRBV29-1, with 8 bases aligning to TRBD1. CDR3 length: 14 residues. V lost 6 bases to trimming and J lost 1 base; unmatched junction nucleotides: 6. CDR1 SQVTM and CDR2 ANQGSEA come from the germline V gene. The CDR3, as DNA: TGCAGCGTCTGGACAGGGACCCGCACAGATACGCAGTATTTT. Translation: CSVWTGTRTDTQYF.

The CDR3 DNA follows: TGTGCCAGCAGTTACCTGGGACTAGCGGGTGGTAATGAGCAGTTCTTC. Its protein is CASSYLGLAGGNEQFF. The J gene is TRBJ2-1, the V gene TRBV6-5; 12 bases are a match to TRBD2. The CDR3 runs 16 residues. Per the germline V gene, CDR1 is MNHEY and CDR2 is SVGAGI. With 2 bases clipped from V and 7 bases from J, the junction kept 6 bases outside the gene matches.

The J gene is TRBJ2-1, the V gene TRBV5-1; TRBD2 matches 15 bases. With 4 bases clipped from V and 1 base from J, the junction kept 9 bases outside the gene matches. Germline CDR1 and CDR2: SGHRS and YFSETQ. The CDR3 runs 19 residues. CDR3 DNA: TGCGCCAGCAGCCCCTTTGTGGGGACTAGCGGGAGGTCCTACAATGAGCAGTTCTTC. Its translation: CASSPFVGTSGRSYNEQFF. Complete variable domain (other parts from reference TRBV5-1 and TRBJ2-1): KAGVTQTPRYLIKTRGQQVTLSCSPISGHRSVSWYQQTPGQGLQFLFEYFSETQRNKGNFPGRFSGRQFSNSRSEMNVSTLELGDSALYLCASSPFVGTSGRSYNEQFFGPGTRLTVL.

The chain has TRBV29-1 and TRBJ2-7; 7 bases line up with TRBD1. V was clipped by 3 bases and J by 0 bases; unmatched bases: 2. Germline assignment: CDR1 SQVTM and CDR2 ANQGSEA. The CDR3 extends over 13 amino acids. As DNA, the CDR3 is TGCAGCGTTGAGGGGACAGACTCCTACGAGCAGTACTTC. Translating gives CSVEGTDSYEQYF.

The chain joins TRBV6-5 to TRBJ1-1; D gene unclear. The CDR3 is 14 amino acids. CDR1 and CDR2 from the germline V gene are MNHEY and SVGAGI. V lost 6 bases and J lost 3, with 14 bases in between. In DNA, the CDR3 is TGTGCCAGCAGACGCCAGGTCTCGGACACTGAAGCTTTCTTT. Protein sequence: CASRRQVSDTEAFF.

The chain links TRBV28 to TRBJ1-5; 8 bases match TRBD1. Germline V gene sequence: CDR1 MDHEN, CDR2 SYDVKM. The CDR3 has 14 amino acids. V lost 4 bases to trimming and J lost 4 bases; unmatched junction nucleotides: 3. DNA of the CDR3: TGTGCCAGCAGTTCCGGACAGGGTAATCAGCCCCAGCATTTT. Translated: CASSSGQGNQPQHF.

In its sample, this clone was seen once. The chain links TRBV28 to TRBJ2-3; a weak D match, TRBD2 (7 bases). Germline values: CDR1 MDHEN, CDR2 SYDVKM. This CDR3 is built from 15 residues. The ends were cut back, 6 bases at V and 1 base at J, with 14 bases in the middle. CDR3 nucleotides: TGTGCCAGCAGCCCGAGAGGGGGGGGCACAGATACGCAGTATTTT. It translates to CASSPRGGGTDTQYF.

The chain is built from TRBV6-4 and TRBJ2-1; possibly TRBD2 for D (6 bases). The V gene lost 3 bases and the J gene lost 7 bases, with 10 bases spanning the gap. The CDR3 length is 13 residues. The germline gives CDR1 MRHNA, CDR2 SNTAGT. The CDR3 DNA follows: TGTGCCAGCAGTGAGCGGGAATCGAATGAGCAGTTCTTC. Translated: CASSERESNEQFF.

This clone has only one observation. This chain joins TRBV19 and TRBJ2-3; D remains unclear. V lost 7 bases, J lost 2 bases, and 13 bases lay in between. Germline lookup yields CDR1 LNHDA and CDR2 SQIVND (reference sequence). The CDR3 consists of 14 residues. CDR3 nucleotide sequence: TGTGCCAGTAAAGGCGAGCGAGACACAGATACGCAGTATTTT. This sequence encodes CASKGERDTDTQYF.

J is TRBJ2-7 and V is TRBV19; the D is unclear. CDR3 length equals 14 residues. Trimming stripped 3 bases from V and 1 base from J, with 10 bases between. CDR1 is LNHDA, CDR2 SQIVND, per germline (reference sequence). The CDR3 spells CASSMFQQSYEQYF. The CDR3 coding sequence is TGTGCCAGTAGTATGTTTCAACAGTCCTACGAGCAGTACTTC.

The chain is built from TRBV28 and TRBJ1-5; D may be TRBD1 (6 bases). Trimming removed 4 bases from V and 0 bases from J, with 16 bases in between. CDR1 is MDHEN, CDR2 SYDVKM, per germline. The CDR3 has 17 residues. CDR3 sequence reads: CASSSRTETYSNQPQHF. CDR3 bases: TGTGCCAGCAGTTCCCGGACAGAAACTTATAGCAATCAGCCCCAGCATTTT.

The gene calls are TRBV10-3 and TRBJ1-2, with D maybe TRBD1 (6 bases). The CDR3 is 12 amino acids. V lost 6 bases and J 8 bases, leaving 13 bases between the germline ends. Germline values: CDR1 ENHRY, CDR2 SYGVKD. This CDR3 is CAIRGDTRGYTF. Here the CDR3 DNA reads TGTGCCATCAGGGGGGACACGCGAGGCTACACCTTC.

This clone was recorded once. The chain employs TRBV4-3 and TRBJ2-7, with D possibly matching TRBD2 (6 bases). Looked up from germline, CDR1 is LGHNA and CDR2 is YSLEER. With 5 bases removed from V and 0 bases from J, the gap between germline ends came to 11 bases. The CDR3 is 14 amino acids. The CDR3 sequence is CASSEGRSSYEQYF. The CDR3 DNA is TGCGCCAGCAGCGAGGGGAGGAGCTCCTACGAGCAGTACTTC.